This note documents a single T cell receptor (beta chain) sequence. As originally analysed: Amplification with reference gene primers provided the estimates of nucleated cell counts. The method was immunoSEQ multiplex PCR; TCRdb's version includes in-frame clones alone and lacks a portion of them. That table is the source of V, J and clone size, and D and trimming were worked out from the DNA. The profile shows 200,000 to 250,000 clones, around nine tenths of them singletons. The data stem from a study of blood T cell repertoires in COVID-19. Study details: Donors in the United States, Italy and Spain gave samples during acute or convalescent COVID-19. Nucleic acid was either cDNA or gDNA, and it came from T cells, B-cell-depleted T cells, or PBMCs.

V was pared by 1 base and J by 2 bases, with 1 base of the junction left unmatched. The CDR3 consists of 15 residues. The germline V gene encodes CDR1 SGHVS and CDR2 FQNEAQ. The origin of this receptor is a woman in her sixties with acute or convalescent COVID-19. The chain carries TRBV7-8 and TRBJ2-7; 11 nucleotides agree with TRBD1. The sequencing input was peripheral blood. The CDR3 spells CASSLVGQGAYEQYF. The CDR3 DNA reads as TGTGCCAGCAGCTTAGTGGGACAGGGGGCCTACGAGCAGTACTTC. The full variable domain, rest sourced from reference TRBV7-8 and TRBJ2-7, is GAGVSQSPRYKVAKRGQDVALRCDPISGHVSLFWYQQALGQGPEFLTYFQNEAQLDKSGLPSDRFFAERPEGSVSTLKIQRTQQEDSAVYLCASSLVGQGAYEQYFGPGTRLTVT.